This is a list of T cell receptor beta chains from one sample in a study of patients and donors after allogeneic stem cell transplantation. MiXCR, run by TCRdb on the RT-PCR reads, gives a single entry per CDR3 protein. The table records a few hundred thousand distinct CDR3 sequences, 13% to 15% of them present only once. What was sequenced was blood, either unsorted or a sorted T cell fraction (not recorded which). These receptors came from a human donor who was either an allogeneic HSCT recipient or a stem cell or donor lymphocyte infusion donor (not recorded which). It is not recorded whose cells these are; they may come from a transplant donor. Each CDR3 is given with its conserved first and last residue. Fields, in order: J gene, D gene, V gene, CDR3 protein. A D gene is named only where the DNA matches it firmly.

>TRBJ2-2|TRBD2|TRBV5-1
CASSGTSGVNTGELFF
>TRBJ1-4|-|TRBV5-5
CASSFSAVNEKLFF
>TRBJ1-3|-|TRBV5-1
CASSPGSAGGNTIYF
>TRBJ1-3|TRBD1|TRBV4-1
CASSRQQGVSGNTIYF
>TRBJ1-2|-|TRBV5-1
CASSSSLDGSAAYTF
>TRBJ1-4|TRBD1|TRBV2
CASSLTGEPNEKLFF
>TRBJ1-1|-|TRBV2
CALGPGFEAFF
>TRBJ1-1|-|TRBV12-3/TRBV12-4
CASSGQGRNTEAFF
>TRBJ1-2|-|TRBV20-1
CSAQDIRGHYGYTF
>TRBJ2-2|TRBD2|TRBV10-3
CAIPLASGGVNTGELFF
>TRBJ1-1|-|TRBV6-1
CASSWGRTEAFF
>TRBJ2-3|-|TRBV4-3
CASSHGSSSTQYF
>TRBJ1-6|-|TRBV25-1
CASSDTGTAPLHF
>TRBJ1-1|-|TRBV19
CASSGQLSTEAFF
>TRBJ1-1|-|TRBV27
CASSLYWAGTEAFF
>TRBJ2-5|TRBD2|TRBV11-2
CASSLPSSGAYQETQYF
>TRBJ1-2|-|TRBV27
CASSPLGSPLYGYTF
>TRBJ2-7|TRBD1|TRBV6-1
CASRPLGTANYEQYF
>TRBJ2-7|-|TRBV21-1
CASSKGVLYEQYF
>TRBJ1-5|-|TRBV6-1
CASSAQLSNQPQHF
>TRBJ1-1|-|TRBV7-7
CASSLSPETEAFF
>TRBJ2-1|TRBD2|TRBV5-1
CASSPSAAGVNNEQFF
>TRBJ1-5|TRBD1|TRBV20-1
CSARPGQGNHLQHF
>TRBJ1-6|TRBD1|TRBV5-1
CASSLGQGRDSPLHF
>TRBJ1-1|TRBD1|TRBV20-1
CSAGDRTKNTEAFF
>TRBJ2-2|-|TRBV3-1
CASSQSRRPGELFF
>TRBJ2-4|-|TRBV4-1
CASSQEGQGTKNIQYF
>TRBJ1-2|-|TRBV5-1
CASSSDGDRGGYTF
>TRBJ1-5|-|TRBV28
CASSETGLNNQPQHF
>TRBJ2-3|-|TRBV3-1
CASSKLGWSDTQYF
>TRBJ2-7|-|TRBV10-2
CASSVQGSYEQYF
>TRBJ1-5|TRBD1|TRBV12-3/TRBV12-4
CASRPTGVNQPQHF
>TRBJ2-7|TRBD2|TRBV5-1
CASSYLAGRDEQYF
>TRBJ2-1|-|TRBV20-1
CSAIRIFSYNEQFF
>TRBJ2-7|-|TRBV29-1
CSVEDLQYEQYF
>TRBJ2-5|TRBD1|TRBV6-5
CASSYSGQGLWETQYF
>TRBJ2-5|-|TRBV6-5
CASSYGSGAGGETQYF
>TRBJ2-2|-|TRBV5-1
CASGQGFGELFF